The rows below give T cell receptor beta chains drawn from one sample of a study of blood T cell repertoires in COVID-19. Measured with immunoSEQ multiplex PCR; TCRdb has only the in-frame clones, and not every one. The profile covers around 130,000 clones, with around nine tenths appearing a single time and about 17% taken by the ten largest. The sequenced material came from peripheral blood. All receptors derive from a man in his fifties or sixties with active or convalescent COVID-19. Both conserved end residues are part of each CDR3. Each record gives: clone size, V gene, J gene, D gene, CDR3 length, CDR3 protein, CDR3 DNA. The D gene is left open where the match is weak. The size entry is marked missing in some rows and otherwise reads once, few, many or a size class.

.	TRBV15	TRBJ1-3	TRBD1	17	CATSRARDSFSGNTIYF	TGTGCCACCAGCAGAGCAAGGGACAGCTTCTCTGGAAACACCATATATTTT
once	TRBV7-8	TRBJ2-5	TRBD1	14	CASSGGQGQETQYF	TGTGCCAGCAGCGGGGGACAGGGTCAAGAGACCCAGTACTTC
.	TRBV4-2	TRBJ2-7	TRBD1	15	CASSQDWDRAYEQYF	TGTGCCAGCAGCCAAGATTGGGACAGGGCCTACGAGCAGTACTTC
.	TRBV5-6	TRBJ2-7	.	12	CASSFDIGEQYF	TGTGCCAGCAGCTTTGACATTGGCGAGCAGTACTTC
once	TRBV5-1	TRBJ2-2	.	14	CASSLSRNTGELFF	TGCGCCAGCAGCTTGTCTAGAAACACCGGGGAGCTGTTTTTT
.	TRBV2	TRBJ2-5	.	15	CASSEAGTPPETQYF	TGTGCCAGCAGTGAAGCGGGGACTCCTCCAGAGACCCAGTACTTC
.	TRBV10-3	TRBJ1-5	.	14	CATSPLTENQPQHF	TGTGCCACCTCTCCTTTGACAGAAAATCAGCCCCAGCATTTT
.	TRBV3-1/TRBV3-2	TRBJ2-7	TRBD2	14	CASSPLVTSGGQYF	TGTGCCAGCAGCCCCCTGGTCACTAGCGGGGGGCAGTACTTC
once	TRBV11-3	TRBJ2-7	.	14	CASSETESSYEQYF	TGTGCCAGCAGCGAGACAGAAAGCTCCTACGAGCAGTACTTC
.	TRBV28	TRBJ1-3	.	18	CASMSGGLGGGSGNTIYF	TGTGCCAGCATGTCGGGAGGTTTGGGCGGCGGCTCTGGAAACACCATATATTTT
few	TRBV6-5	TRBJ2-7	.	13	CASSWTVTYEQYF	TGTGCCAGCAGTTGGACAGTAACCTACGAGCAGTACTTC
few	TRBV3-1/TRBV3-2	TRBJ2-7	.	12	CASSQVSGEQYF	TGTGCCAGCAGCCAAGTCAGTGGCGAGCAGTACTTC
.	TRBV4-1	TRBJ1-5	.	16	CASSQESTERNQPQHF	TGCGCCAGCAGCCAAGAGTCGACAGAGCGCAATCAGCCCCAGCATTTT
.	TRBV4-2	TRBJ2-2	.	14	CASSPRLRTGELFF	TGTGCCAGCAGCCCAAGACTGCGCACCGGGGAGCTGTTTTTT
once	TRBV5-1	TRBJ2-2	.	16	CASSLIGGTNTGELFF	TGCGCCAGCAGCTTGATCGGCGGAACGAACACCGGGGAGCTGTTTTTT
.	TRBV30	TRBJ2-7	TRBD1	15	CAWTIGTGRSYEQYF	TGTGCCTGGACCATCGGGACAGGGAGATCCTACGAGCAGTACTTC
.	TRBV9	TRBJ2-3	TRBD1	15	CASSVDNRGIDTQYF	TGTGCCAGCAGCGTGGATAACAGGGGGATCGATACGCAGTATTTT
.	TRBV4-2	TRBJ2-1	TRBD2	16	CASSQEWETSGNEQFF	TGTGCCAGCAGCCAAGAATGGGAGACTAGCGGCAATGAGCAGTTCTTC
.	TRBV28	TRBJ1-5	.	16	CASSLVRSYSNQPQHF	TGTGCCAGCAGTTTGGTGCGGTCTTATAGCAATCAGCCCCAGCATTTT
.	TRBV9	TRBJ2-5	TRBD2	16	CASSVGAGGDQETQYF	TGTGCCAGCAGCGTAGGAGCGGGGGGAGACCAAGAGACCCAGTACTTC
.	TRBV4-3	TRBJ1-2	.	15	CASSQDAGVGYGYTF	TGCGCCAGCAGCCAAGATGCAGGGGTGGGCTATGGCTACACCTTC
.	TRBV4-2	TRBJ2-3	TRBD2	16	CASSQVLAGLTDTQYF	TGTGCCAGCAGCCAAGTTTTAGCGGGACTCACAGATACGCAGTATTTT
once	TRBV19	TRBJ1-1	.	16	CATKDSPNKMNTEAFF	TGTGCCACTAAGGACAGCCCGAATAAAATGAACACTGAAGCTTTCTTT
.	TRBV7-8	TRBJ1-4	.	16	CASSLDTGMPNEKLFF	TGTGCCAGCAGCTTAGATACCGGGATGCCTAATGAAAAACTGTTTTTT
.	TRBV6-1	TRBJ2-1	TRBD2	16	CASSASRLAGGYEQFF	TGTGCCAGCAGTGCATCTCGACTAGCGGGAGGTTATGAGCAGTTCTTC
.	TRBV6-1	TRBJ1-3	.	11	CASSETGTIYF	TGTGCCAGCAGTGAGACTGGGACCATATATTTT
once	TRBV18	TRBJ1-1	.	12	CASSPGAGEAFF	TGTGCCAGCTCACCAGGGGCCGGCGAAGCTTTCTTT